The 20 T cell receptor beta chains presented below share a single source sample, sequenced in a study of CD4 T cell repertoires in COVID-19. Sequenced by immunoSEQ multiplex PCR; TCRdb stores in-frame clones only, minus some. Among more than 65,000 clones, under 90% were seen once, and the ten largest hold 0.45% to 0.7%. The sequencing here drew on CD4+ T cells from peripheral blood, taken after recovery from COVID-19. The receptor source for this set is a human donor who had COVID-19.

J is TRBJ1-2 and V is TRBV2; TRBD1 aligns across 9 bases. V shed 6 bases and J 8 bases; nucleotides not matched to a gene: 19. The CDR3 runs to 17 residues. Germline lookup yields CDR1 SNHLY and CDR2 FYNNEI. The CDR3 DNA reads as TGTGCCAGCAGCGCTACAGGGGGCGCCAATCCCTCCGTCGGCTACACCTTC. It yields the protein CASSATGGANPSVGYTF.

The CDR3 sequence is CAWKAGAGTGELFF. In nucleotides, the CDR3 is TGTGCCTGGAAAGCGGGGGCGGGAACCGGGGAGCTGTTTTTT. The V gene is TRBV30, the J gene TRBJ2-2, with 8 bases matching TRBD2. CDR1 is GTSNPN, CDR2 SVGIG, per germline (reference sequence). The CDR3 is 14 residues long. The V and J ends lost 4 bases and 5 bases, in that order; junction bases with no gene match: 6. Using reference TRBV30 and TRBJ2-2 for the parts outside the CDR3, the full variable domain is SQTIHQWPATLVQPVGSPLSLECTVEGTSNPNLYWYRQAAGRGLQLLFYSVGIGQISSEVPQNLSASRPQDRQFILSSKKLLLSDSGFYLCAWKAGAGTGELFFGEGSRLTVL.

The chain uses TRBV27 and TRBJ1-2, with a tentative D call TRBD1 (6 bases). Trimming took off 1 base at V and 6 bases at J, with 18 bases between the two ends. The CDR3 covers 16 residues. Germline assignment: CDR1 MNHEY and CDR2 SMNVEV (reference sequence). Here the CDR3 DNA reads TGTGCCAGCAGTTTATTCGGGACAAAAAAAAGGGATGGCTACACCTTC. This translates into CASSLFGTKKRDGYTF.

The gene calls are TRBV12-3 or TRBV12-4 and TRBJ1-5, with D perhaps TRBD1 (5 bases). Trimming cost V 8 bases and J 0 bases, with 8 bases left between them. CDR3 length: 13 residues. CDR3 nucleotides: TGTGCCAGCCGGGGGGTTAGCAATCAGCCCCAGCATTTT. It specifies CASRGVSNQPQHF.

J is TRBJ2-7 and V is TRBV7-2; D gene ambiguous. The V end was cut by 0 bases, the J end by 6 bases, with 6 bases between. The CDR3 is made up of 12 amino acids. Germline V gives CDR1 SGHTA, CDR2 FQGNSA. This CDR3 is CASSLASREQYF. The CDR3 DNA follows: TGTGCCAGCAGCTTAGCGAGTCGCGAGCAGTACTTC.

V usage is TRBV3-1 (or the pseudogene TRBV3-2) and J usage is TRBJ1-2; TRBD1 matches 9 bases. The junction had 4 bases not matched to a gene; V was cut back by 1 base and J by 4 bases. The CDR3 runs to 15 residues. Germline-derived CDR1 and CDR2 are LGHDT and YNNKEL (reference sequence). The CDR3 DNA reads as TGTGCCAGCAGCCAAGGGACAGGGGCCACCTATGGCTACACCTTC. Protein sequence: CASSQGTGATYGYTF.

Turning to this clone: The sample contains more than one DNA sequence encoding this CDR3. This sequence joins TRBV6-5 and TRBJ1-5, with 7 bases identical to TRBD1. The CDR3 is 15 amino acids. V shed 4 bases, J shed 0 bases, and the junction held 3 bases outside the gene matches. The germline V gene encodes CDR1 MNHEY and CDR2 SVGAGI. DNA for the CDR3: TGTGCCAGCAGTTCTCGACAGGGTAGCAATCAGCCCCAGCATTTT. Translating it yields CASSSRQGSNQPQHF.

This sequence joins TRBV6-5 and TRBJ2-1, with D tentatively TRBD2 (6 bases). Between the trimmed V and J ends, which lost 2 bases and 1 base, there was a span of 12 bases. The CDR3 consists of 16 residues. The V gene's germline CDR1 is MNHEY and CDR2 SVGAGI. The CDR3 sequence: CASSYVWGTSYNEQFF. The CDR3 DNA reads as TGTGCCAGCAGTTACGTATGGGGGACTTCCTACAATGAGCAGTTCTTC.

The chain employs TRBV27 and TRBJ2-7; 8 bases line up with TRBD2. Trimming cost V 3 bases and J 4 bases; bases outside gene matches: 2. Germline CDR1 and CDR2: MNHEY and SMNVEV (reference sequence). The CDR3 spans 13 residues. CDR3 in DNA: TGTGCCAGCAGTTTTTCGGGGGGGTACGAGCAGTACTTC. Translated: CASSFSGGYEQYF.

The chain links TRBV21-1 to TRBJ2-1; the table's D call of TRBD2 was not tested on the DNA. TRBV21-1 is a documented pseudogene. There are 17 residues in the CDR3. CDR3 DNA: TGTGCCAGCAGCAAAGCGACCGGGGTCGTACCCTTCAATGAGCAGTTCTTC. Its translation: CASSKATGVVPFNEQFF.

This clone was recorded only once. The gene calls are TRBV28 and TRBJ2-4; D is perhaps TRBD1 (6 bases). CDR3 size: 15 residues. V dropped 2 bases and J dropped 6 bases, with 14 bases sitting between them. The germline gives CDR1 MDHEN, CDR2 SYDVKM. In nucleotides, the CDR3 is TGTGCCAGCAGTTTACCCCAGGGGAGCTTAAACATTCAGTACTTC. Its translation: CASSLPQGSLNIQYF.

In its sample, this clone was seen a few times. The same CDR3 also results from other DNA sequences found in this sample. V gene TRBV19 combines with J gene TRBJ1-1; D is unclear. The ends were cut back, 5 bases at V and 0 bases at J, with 7 bases in the middle. This CDR3 is built from 13 residues. Germline CDR1 is LNHDA and CDR2 is SQIVND (reference sequence). For the CDR3, the DNA is TGTGCCAGTAGTGAGGGTTTGAACACTGAAGCTTTCTTT. Its translation is CASSEGLNTEAFF.

This chain joins TRBV27 and TRBJ2-2, with 7 bases identical to TRBD1. Germline V gives CDR1 MNHEY, CDR2 SMNVEV (reference sequence). The CDR3 is 15 residues long. V was clipped by 7 bases and J by 1 base; unmatched bases: 6. The CDR3 sequence is CASTLGTVNTGELFF. The CDR3 nucleotides read TGTGCCAGCACCCTGGGGACAGTGAACACCGGGGAGCTGTTTTTT.

The chain has TRBV11-2 and TRBJ2-7, with D tentatively TRBD1 (6 bases). Germline V gene sequence: CDR1 SGHAT, CDR2 FQNNGV. There are 12 residues in the CDR3. V dropped 5 bases and J dropped 3 bases, with 8 bases sitting between them. The CDR3 protein is CASSRDIYEQYF. The CDR3 coding sequence is TGTGCCAGCAGCCGGGACATCTACGAGCAGTACTTC.

The rearrangement joins TRBV7-8 to TRBJ2-7; 8 bases agree with TRBD1. The CDR3 is 14 amino acids. V lost 4 bases, J lost 6 bases, and 8 bases stayed unmatched. The germline gives CDR1 SGHVS, CDR2 FQNEAQ. CDR3 in DNA: TGTGCCAGCAGCTCCCCGACAGGGGTTGGCGAGCAGTACTTC. Its translation is CASSSPTGVGEQYF.

The CDR3 sequence: CASSSQDQPQHF. CDR3 bases: TGTGCCAGCAGTTCTCAAGATCAGCCCCAGCATTTT. The rearrangement uses TRBV6-5 and TRBJ1-5; no firm D call. V was trimmed by 4 bases and J by 5 bases, leaving 6 bases between them. From germline, CDR1 is MNHEY and CDR2 SVGAGI. CDR3 length equals 12 residues.

This clone was recorded only once. V gene TRBV9 combines with J gene TRBJ2-6; D ambiguous. V lost 4 bases and J 2 bases, leaving 10 bases between the germline ends. Looked up from germline, CDR1 is SGDLS and CDR2 is YYNGEE. The CDR3 consists of 15 residues. The CDR3 sequence: CASSQSWAGANVLTF. CDR3 coding DNA: TGTGCCAGCAGCCAAAGCTGGGCTGGGGCCAACGTCCTGACTTTC. Full variable domain (rest looked up from reference TRBV9 and TRBJ2-6): DSGVTQTPKHLITATGQRVTLRCSPRSGDLSVYWYQQSLDQGLQFLIQYYNGEERAKGNILERFSAQQFPDLHSELNLSSLELGDSALYFCASSQSWAGANVLTFGAGSRLTVL.

The chain has TRBV6-4 and TRBJ1-4; D possibly corresponds to TRBD1 (6 bases). V was clipped by 8 bases and J by 2 bases, with 21 bases between them. Germline V lookup: CDR1 MRHNA, CDR2 SNTAGT. This CDR3 spans 17 amino acids. The chain's CDR3 is CASGRIVGHTTNEKLFF. The CDR3, as DNA: TGTGCCAGCGGGCGAATAGTGGGACACACCACTAATGAAAAACTGTTTTTT.

This clone occurred once. The chain couples TRBV27 to TRBJ1-4, with TRBD1 matching 8 bases. The CDR3 is 15 residues long. CDR1 and CDR2 (germline): MNHEY, SMNVEV (reference sequence). J gave up 7 bases and V 1 base, and 5 bases lay outside the gene matches. CDR3 nucleotide sequence: TGTGCCAGCAGTTTATATGACAGGGGACTTGAAAAACTGTTTTTT. Protein product: CASSLYDRGLEKLFF.

In the case of this clone: The sample contains more than one DNA sequence encoding this CDR3. The chain joins TRBV19 to TRBJ1-2, with TRBD1 matching over 10 bases. The V segment lost 5 bases and the J segment 3 bases; nucleotides outside the gene matches: 9. CDR1 LNHDA and CDR2 SQIVND come from the germline V gene (reference sequence). The CDR3 loop spans 16 amino acids. The DNA of the CDR3 is TGTGCCAGTAGTCCCCTTGGGGACAGGGGTGACTATGGCTACACCTTC. Its translation is CASSPLGDRGDYGYTF.